This TCR beta chain was recovered during a study of blood T cell repertoires in COVID-19. CDR3 length: 16 amino acids. V shed 5 bases and J shed 0 bases, with 14 bases lying between them. Looked up from germline, CDR1 is MNHEY and CDR2 is SMNVEV (reference sequence). Libraries were prepared by immunoSEQ multiplex PCR; TCRdb keeps only in-frame clonotypes and omits some of them. This sample carries about half a million clones, approximately 85% of them seen once, and the ten largest clones take more than 3%. This clone was detected a few times. Sequencing input: peripheral blood. The receptor was isolated from a human donor in a cohort sampled during active COVID-19. The V call is TRBV27, the J call TRBJ1-5; possibly TRBD1 for D (6 bases). This CDR3 is CASSADSTYSNQPQHF. The CDR3, as DNA: TGTGCCAGCAGTGCGGACAGCACCTATAGCAATCAGCCCCAGCATTTT.